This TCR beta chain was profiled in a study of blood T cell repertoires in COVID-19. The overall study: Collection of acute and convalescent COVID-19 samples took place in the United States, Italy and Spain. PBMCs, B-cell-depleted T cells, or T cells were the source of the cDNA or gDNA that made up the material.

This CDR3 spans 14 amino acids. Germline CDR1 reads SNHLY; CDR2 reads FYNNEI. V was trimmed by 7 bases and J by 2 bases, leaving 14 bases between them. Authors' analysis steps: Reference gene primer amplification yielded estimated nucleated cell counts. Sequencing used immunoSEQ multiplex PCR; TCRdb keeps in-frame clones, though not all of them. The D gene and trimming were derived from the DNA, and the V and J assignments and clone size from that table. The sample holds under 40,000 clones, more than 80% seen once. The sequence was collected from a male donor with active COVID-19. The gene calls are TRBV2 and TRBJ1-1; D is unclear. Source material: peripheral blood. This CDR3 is CASNSPPSNTEAFF. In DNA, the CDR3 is TGTGCCAGCAATAGTCCCCCATCCAACACTGAAGCTTTCTTT.